Shown below are 29 T cell receptor beta chains from a single sample sequenced in a study of blood T cell repertoires in COVID-19. Sequencing was performed with immunoSEQ multiplex PCR; in TCRdb, only in-frame clones are kept and a portion is missing. The sample has about 90,000 clones; roughly 92% are singletons. Material: peripheral blood. The source of these receptors is a woman aged 55-69 years with active COVID-19.

This chain links TRBV7-9 with TRBJ2-3; 7 bases map to TRBD2. This CDR3 is built from 16 residues. Unmatched junction bases numbered 17, after V lost 9 bases and J lost 5 bases. CDR1 and CDR2 (germline): SEHNR, FQNEAQ (reference sequence). The CDR3 spells CASGRAGLPPIDTQYF. The CDR3 DNA reads TGTGCCAGTGGGCGGGCGGGACTACCCCCTATAGATACGCAGTATTTT.

The chain carries TRBV27 and TRBJ1-2; D possibly corresponds to TRBD1 (5 bases). The CDR3 has 13 residues. Germline V gene sequence: CDR1 MNHEY, CDR2 SMNVEV (reference sequence). V was clipped by 5 bases and J by 5 bases, with 12 bases between them. The CDR3 region has the DNA TGTGCCAGCAGTCCCCTACAGGCGTATGGCTACACCTTC. Residues: CASSPLQAYGYTF.

This sequence joins TRBV19 and TRBJ2-7; TRBD1 matches at 9 bases. V lost 4 bases, J lost 6 bases, and 4 bases stayed unmatched. The CDR3 sequence is 13 residues long. Germline V CDR1 and CDR2: LNHDA, SQIVND (reference sequence). The CDR3 reads CASSRDRAGEQYF. In DNA form, the CDR3 reads TGTGCCAGTAGTAGGGACAGGGCGGGCGAGCAGTACTTC. The complete variable domain, with remaining parts taken from reference TRBV19 and TRBJ2-7, reads DGGITQSPKYLFRKEGQNVTLSCEQNLNHDAMYWYRQDPGQGLRLIYYSQIVNDFQKGDIAEGYSVSREKKESFPLTVTSAQKNPTAFYLCASSRDRAGEQYFGPGTRLTVT.

The chain recombines TRBV10-3 with TRBJ1-4, with D tentatively TRBD1 (5 bases). CDR1 and CDR2 from the germline V gene are ENHRY and SYGVKD. V lost 3 bases and J 10 bases, leaving 24 bases between the germline ends. CDR3 length equals 17 residues. The CDR3 sequence: CAISDSPGGTTGGKLFF. CDR3 nucleotide sequence: TGTGCCATCAGTGACAGCCCTGGGGGGACTACGGGGGGAAAACTGTTTTTT.

This clone appeared a single time. The V gene is TRBV29-1, the J gene TRBJ2-5; TRBD2 might be the D (5 bases). Germline CDR1 SQVTM, CDR2 ANQGSEA. With 0 bases removed from V and 5 bases from J, the gap between germline ends came to 16 bases. The CDR3 runs 15 residues. The CDR3 region is CSVEDMDGERETQYF. The CDR3 DNA is TGCAGCGTTGAAGACATGGACGGGGAGAGGGAGACCCAGTACTTC.

The rearrangement uses TRBV28 and TRBJ2-4, with 7 positions matching TRBD1. Germline CDR1 is MDHEN and CDR2 is SYDVKM. This CDR3 region has 14 residues. V was clipped by 5 bases and J by 7 bases; unmatched bases: 8. The CDR3 region has the DNA TGTGCCAGCAGTCATCCACAGGGGAGTAACATTCAGTACTTC. It specifies CASSHPQGSNIQYF.

The V gene is TRBV28, the J gene TRBJ2-7, with a possible D match to TRBD2 (5 bases). The ends were cut back, 6 bases at V and 2 bases at J, with 14 bases in the middle. From germline, CDR1 is MDHEN and CDR2 SYDVKM. This CDR3 spans 14 amino acids. The CDR3 region is CASRVAGLTYEQYF. As DNA, the CDR3 is TGTGCCAGCAGAGTCGCGGGCCTTACCTACGAGCAGTACTTC.

The table lists this clone with a count of one. The chain carries TRBV11-3 and TRBJ2-3; no firm D call. The germline gives CDR1 SGHNT, CDR2 YENEEA. The CDR3 has 13 amino acids. Trimming left V 0 bases short and J 6 bases short, with 7 bases between. CDR3 loop: CASSLDLQDTQYF. The CDR3 DNA reads TGTGCCAGCAGCTTAGATCTTCAGGATACGCAGTATTTT. Using reference TRBV11-3 and TRBJ2-3 for the parts outside the CDR3, the full variable domain is EAGVVQSPRYKIIEKKQPVAFWCNPISGHNTLYWYLQNLGQGPELLIRYENEEAVDDSQLPKDRFSAERLKGVDSTLKIQPAELGDSAVYLCASSLDLQDTQYFGPGTRLTVL.

This sequence joins TRBV4-1 and TRBJ1-5; D is possibly TRBD1 (5 bases). Per the germline V gene, CDR1 is MGHRA and CDR2 is YSYEKL. V dropped 2 bases and J dropped 1 base, with 12 bases sitting between them. The CDR3 is made up of 16 amino acids. CDR3 in amino acids: CASSQTGGLSNQPQHF. The CDR3 DNA reads TGCGCCAGCAGCCAAACCGGGGGACTGAGCAATCAGCCCCAGCATTTT.

The chain joins TRBV24-1 to TRBJ1-5; D possibly corresponds to TRBD1 (6 bases). The CDR3 is 16 residues long. From germline, CDR1 is KGHDR and CDR2 SFDVKD. V lost 3 bases, J lost 0 bases, and 11 bases lay in between. CDR3 sequence: CATSDGQLHSNQPQHF. The CDR3 DNA reads TGTGCCACCAGTGATGGACAGCTACATAGCAATCAGCCCCAGCATTTT.

This clone has a handful of counts. The chain combines TRBV6-4 with TRBJ1-2, with D possibly being TRBD1 (5 bases). CDR3 length: 12 amino acids. Germline V CDR1 and CDR2: MRHNA, SNTAGT. V lost 3 bases, J lost 5 bases, and 7 bases lay in between. The DNA of the CDR3 is TGTGCCAGCAGTGATGACAGTTATGGCTACACCTTC. It is translated as CASSDDSYGYTF.

The CDR3 protein is CASSLAFVHEQYF. In DNA form, the CDR3 reads TGTGCCAGCAGCTTAGCCTTTGTCCACGAGCAGTACTTC. The chain employs TRBV7-8 and TRBJ2-7; D uncertain. This CDR3 comprises 13 residues. Germline CDR1 is SGHVS and CDR2 is FQNEAQ. Trimming shortened V by 0 bases and J by 5 bases, and 8 bases separated the two germline ends.

V and J are TRBV19 and TRBJ2-7; D call uncertain. V lost 5 bases and J 5 bases, leaving 7 bases between the germline ends. Germline-derived CDR1 and CDR2 are LNHDA and SQIVND (reference sequence). CDR3 size: 11 residues. For the CDR3, the DNA is TGTGCCAGTAGTTATAGAAACGAGCAGTACTTC. It encodes CASSYRNEQYF.

The chain uses TRBV18 and TRBJ2-5, with D hard to call. Germline CDR1 is KGHSH and CDR2 is LQKENI. The CDR3 has 13 amino acids. The V end lost 2 bases, the J end lost 7 bases, and 11 bases lay between the germline ends. The CDR3 here is CASSPSNGRTQYF. DNA for the CDR3: TGTGCCAGCTCACCATCCAACGGTCGGACCCAGTACTTC.

V is TRBV7-8 and J is TRBJ1-2; the match to TRBD1 covers 8 bases. J lost 8 bases, V lost 5 bases, and 13 bases had no gene match. Germline V gene lookup returns CDR1 SGHVS and CDR2 FQNEAQ. The CDR3 spans 15 residues. CDR3 amino acids: CASSKNRGNSWGYTF. DNA for the CDR3: TGTGCCAGCAGCAAAAACAGGGGGAACAGTTGGGGCTACACCTTC.

The chain employs TRBV5-1 and TRBJ2-1; TRBD2 matches at 8 bases. The CDR3 consists of 16 residues. The V gene end was trimmed by 1 base and the J gene end by 3 bases; junction bases not matched to a gene: 6. The germline gives CDR1 SGHRS, CDR2 YFSETQ. This CDR3 is CASSLSAGVSYNEQFF. The CDR3 DNA reads TGCGCCAGCAGCTTGTCAGCGGGGGTGAGCTACAATGAGCAGTTCTTC.

This clone was seen only once. The chain combines TRBV19 with TRBJ2-3; 8 bases line up with TRBD2. The CDR3 is 16 residues long. Germline V gives CDR1 LNHDA, CDR2 SQIVND (reference sequence). J was trimmed by 1 base and V by 5 bases; bases with no gene match: 8. The CDR3 sequence is CASSSGAGVRTDTQYF. The CDR3, as DNA: TGTGCCAGTAGTTCTGGAGCGGGGGTCCGCACAGATACGCAGTATTTT. Full variable domain (remainder filled in from reference TRBV19 and TRBJ2-3): DGGITQSPKYLFRKEGQNVTLSCEQNLNHDAMYWYRQDPGQGLRLIYYSQIVNDFQKGDIAEGYSVSREKKESFPLTVTSAQKNPTAFYLCASSSGAGVRTDTQYFGPGTRLTVL.

This rearrangement joins TRBV6-5 to TRBJ1-4; D call uncertain. V lost 2 bases and J lost 0, with 10 bases in between. The germline gives CDR1 MNHEY, CDR2 SVGAGI. CDR3 length: 16 amino acids. The CDR3 reads CASSYTLSATNEKLFF. In DNA form, the CDR3 reads TGTGCCAGCAGTTACACGCTATCTGCAACTAATGAAAAACTGTTTTTT.

The rearrangement joins TRBV5-1 to TRBJ2-3; 13 nucleotides align to TRBD2. The CDR3 contains 18 residues. With 0 bases clipped from V and 0 bases from J, the junction kept 4 bases outside the gene matches. CDR1 is SGHRS, CDR2 YFSETQ, per germline. CDR3 region: CASSLGLTSGGSTDTQYF. CDR3 nucleotides: TGCGCCAGCAGCTTGGGGCTGACTAGCGGGGGGAGCACAGATACGCAGTATTTT. The whole variable domain, filled in from reference TRBV5-1 and TRBJ2-3, reads KAGVTQTPRYLIKTRGQQVTLSCSPISGHRSVSWYQQTPGQGLQFLFEYFSETQRNKGNFPGRFSGRQFSNSRSEMNVSTLELGDSALYLCASSLGLTSGGSTDTQYFGPGTRLTVL.

The V gene is TRBV19, the J gene TRBJ2-1; 9 bases map to TRBD2. V dropped 5 bases and J dropped 10; count of bases not matched to a gene: 6. CDR3 length: 13 amino acids. Germline values: CDR1 LNHDA, CDR2 SQIVND (reference sequence). Written as DNA, the CDR3 is TGTGCCAGTAGTGCGGGACTAGCAGGGGAGCAGTTCTTC. As protein: CASSAGLAGEQFF.

The rearrangement links TRBV29-1 to TRBJ2-3, with D unclear. Trimming took off 5 bases at V and 6 bases at J, with 15 bases between the two ends. Looked up from germline, CDR1 is SQVTM and CDR2 is ANQGSEA. CDR3 length equals 13 residues. CDR3 loop: CSVLSIQADTQYF. The CDR3 DNA sequence: TGCAGCGTTCTAAGCATTCAGGCGGATACGCAGTATTTT.

The CDR3 is CASNSLTGELFF. CDR3 nucleotide sequence: TGTGCCAGCAATTCCCTAACCGGGGAGCTGTTTTTT. J is TRBJ2-2 and V is TRBV6-5; no clear D. Germline CDR1 and CDR2: MNHEY and SVGAGI. The V end lost 7 bases, the J end lost 5 bases, and 8 bases lay between the germline ends. The CDR3 has 12 residues.

This chain joins TRBV11-2 and TRBJ2-3; 8 bases agree with TRBD2. Germline V CDR1 and CDR2: SGHAT, FQNNGV. CDR3 size: 15 residues. V lost 1 base to trimming and J lost 5 bases; unmatched junction nucleotides: 5. CDR3 bases: TGTGCCAGCAGCTTAGCAGCGGGAGTAATAGATACGCAGTATTTT. Its protein product is CASSLAAGVIDTQYF.

This clone was seen ten or more times. The V call is TRBV28, the J call TRBJ1-5; weak D call: TRBD1 (6 bases). Germline-derived CDR1 and CDR2 are MDHEN and SYDVKM. This CDR3 spans 16 amino acids. V was pared by 2 bases and J by 7 bases, with 18 bases between. The CDR3 region is CASSLERLRGGQPQHF. The CDR3 DNA reads TGTGCCAGCAGTTTAGAGAGATTGAGGGGGGGACAGCCCCAGCATTTT.

The CDR3 nucleotides are TGTGCCAGCGTGCAGGGGGAGAGCTATAATTCACCCCTCCACTTT. This sequence encodes CASVQGESYNSPLHF. This chain joins TRBV6-5 and TRBJ1-6, with TRBD1 identical over 7 bases. V was pared by 8 bases and J by 3 bases, with 7 bases of the junction left unmatched. Germline CDR1 MNHEY, CDR2 SVGAGI. The CDR3 is 15 residues long.

The gene calls are TRBV11-2 and TRBJ2-7; TRBD1 might be the D (5 bases). The CDR3 length is 14 residues. The germline CDR1 and CDR2 sequences are SGHAT and FQNNGV. Trimming removed 5 bases from V and 0 bases from J, with 11 bases in between. The CDR3 loop is CASSQQESSYEQYF. CDR3 in DNA: TGTGCCAGCAGCCAACAGGAGAGCTCCTACGAGCAGTACTTC.

This clone was counted once. This rearrangement joins TRBV6-5 to TRBJ1-5; no reliable D call. Trimming pared 1 base from V and 0 bases from J, leaving 7 bases between. Germline-derived CDR1 and CDR2 are MNHEY and SVGAGI. CDR3 length equals 15 residues. This CDR3 reads CASSYYTHSNQPQHF. CDR3 nucleotides: TGTGCCAGCAGTTACTACACCCATAGCAATCAGCCCCAGCATTTT.

This sequence joins TRBV18 and TRBJ1-1; D remains ambiguous. Germline V gene data show CDR1 as KGHSH and CDR2 as LQKENI. Trimming removed 2 bases at V and 0 bases at J, with 13 bases between. The CDR3 covers 16 residues. The CDR3 is CASSPSQPTMNTEAFF. CDR3 DNA: TGTGCCAGCTCACCAAGCCAACCCACGATGAACACTGAAGCTTTCTTT.

The chain recombines TRBV6-2 or TRBV6-3 with TRBJ2-7; D may be TRBD2 (5 bases). CDR1 MNHEY and CDR2 SVGEGT come from the germline V gene. The CDR3 loop spans 17 amino acids. V lost 0 bases and J lost 0, with 15 bases in between. This CDR3 is CASSYSRTGNGSYEQYF. In DNA, the CDR3 is TGTGCCAGCAGTTACTCGCGGACCGGGAATGGCTCCTACGAGCAGTACTTC.